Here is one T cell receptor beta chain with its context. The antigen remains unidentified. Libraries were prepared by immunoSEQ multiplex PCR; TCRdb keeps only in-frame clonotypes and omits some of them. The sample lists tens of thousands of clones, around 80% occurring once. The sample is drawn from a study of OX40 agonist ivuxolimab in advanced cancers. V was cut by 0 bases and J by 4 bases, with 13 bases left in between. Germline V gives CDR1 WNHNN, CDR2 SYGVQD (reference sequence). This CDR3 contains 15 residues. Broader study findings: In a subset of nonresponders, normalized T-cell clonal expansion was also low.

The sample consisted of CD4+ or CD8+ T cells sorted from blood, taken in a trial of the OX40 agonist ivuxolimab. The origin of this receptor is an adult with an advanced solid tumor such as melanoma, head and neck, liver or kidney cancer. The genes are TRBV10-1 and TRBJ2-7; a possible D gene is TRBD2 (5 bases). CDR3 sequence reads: CASSESGEREYEQYF. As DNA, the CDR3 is TGCGCCAGCAGTGAGTCTGGGGAGAGGGAGTACGAGCAGTACTTC.